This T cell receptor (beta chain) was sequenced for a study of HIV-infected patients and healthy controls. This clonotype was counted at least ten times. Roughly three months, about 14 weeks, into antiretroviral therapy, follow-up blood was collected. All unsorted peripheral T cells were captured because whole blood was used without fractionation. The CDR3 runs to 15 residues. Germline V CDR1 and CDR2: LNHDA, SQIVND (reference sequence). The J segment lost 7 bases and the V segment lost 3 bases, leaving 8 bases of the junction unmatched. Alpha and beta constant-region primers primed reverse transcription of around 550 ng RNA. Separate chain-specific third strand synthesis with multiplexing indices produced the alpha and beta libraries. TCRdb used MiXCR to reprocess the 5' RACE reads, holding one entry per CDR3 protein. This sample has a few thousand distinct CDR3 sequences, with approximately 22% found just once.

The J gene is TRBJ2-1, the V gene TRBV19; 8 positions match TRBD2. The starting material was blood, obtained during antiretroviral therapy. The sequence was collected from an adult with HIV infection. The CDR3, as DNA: TGTGCCAGTAGTATTGCGGGGGGCCTGGGGAATGAGCAGTTCTTC. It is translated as CASSIAGGLGNEQFF.